This TCR beta chain was sequenced for a study of OX40 agonist ivuxolimab in advanced cancers. Looking at the study overall: Partial responses were seen in three patients, one with hepatocellular carcinoma and two with cutaneous melanoma.

Per germline, CDR1 SGHRS and CDR2 YFSETQ. Trimming stripped 2 bases from V and 12 bases from J, with 18 bases between. The CDR3 spans 14 residues. Sequenced by immunoSEQ multiplex PCR; TCRdb stores in-frame clones only, minus some. The sample yields 50,000 or so clones, approximately 83% seen once. Sequencing was performed on CD4+ or CD8+ T cells sorted from blood, taken in a trial of the OX40 agonist ivuxolimab. The receptor was derived from an adult with an advanced solid tumor such as melanoma, head and neck, liver or kidney cancer. The chain carries TRBV5-1 and TRBJ2-4; D call uncertain. CDR3 nucleotides: TGCGCCAGCAGCTTTAACTCAAAACCCGGGCATCAGTACTTC. Translated: CASSFNSKPGHQYF. The full variable domain, its missing parts supplied by reference TRBV5-1 and TRBJ2-4, is KAGVTQTPRYLIKTRGQQVTLSCSPISGHRSVSWYQQTPGQGLQFLFEYFSETQRNKGNFPGRFSGRQFSNSRSEMNVSTLELGDSALYLCASSFNSKPGHQYFGAGTRLSVL.